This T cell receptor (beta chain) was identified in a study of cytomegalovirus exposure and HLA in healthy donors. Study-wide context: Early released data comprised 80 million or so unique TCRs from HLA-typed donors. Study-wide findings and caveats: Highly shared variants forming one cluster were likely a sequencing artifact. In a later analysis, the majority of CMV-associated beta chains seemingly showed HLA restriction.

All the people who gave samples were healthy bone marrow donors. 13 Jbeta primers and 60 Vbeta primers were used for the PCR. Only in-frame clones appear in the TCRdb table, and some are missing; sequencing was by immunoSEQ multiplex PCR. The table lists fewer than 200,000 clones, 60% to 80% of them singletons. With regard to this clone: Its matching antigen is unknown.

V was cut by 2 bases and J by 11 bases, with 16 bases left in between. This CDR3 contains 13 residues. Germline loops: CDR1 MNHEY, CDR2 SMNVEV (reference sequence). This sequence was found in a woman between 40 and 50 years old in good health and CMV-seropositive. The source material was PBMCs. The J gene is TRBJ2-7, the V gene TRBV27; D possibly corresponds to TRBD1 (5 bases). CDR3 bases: TGTGCCAGCAGTTTAAAGCTGACAGCTCCGGAGTACTTC. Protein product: CASSLKLTAPEYF.